A single sample gave rise to the 3 T cell receptor beta chains below, sequenced in a study of blood T cell repertoires in COVID-19. The repertoire was sequenced with immunoSEQ multiplex PCR; TCRdb's copy has only in-frame clones and lacks some. The sample carries around 250,000 clones, around 89% recorded once. Sequenced material: PBMCs or T cells enriched from blood (not recorded which). The receptors here all came from a woman aged 40 to 50 with acute COVID-19.

This clone turned up a few times. The rearrangement uses TRBV6-5 and TRBJ1-4, with D possibly TRBD1 on 6 matching bases. V shed 5 bases and J shed 8 bases, with 18 bases lying between them. In germline, CDR1 is MNHEY, CDR2 SVGAGI. CDR3 length: 15 amino acids. The CDR3 coding sequence is TGTGCCAGCAGTCCGTACAGGGCAGGTAGCGAAAAACTGTTTTTT. It translates to CASSPYRAGSEKLFF.

The chain recombines TRBV5-4 with TRBJ2-5; 9 bases fit TRBD1. The germline V gene encodes CDR1 SGHNT and CDR2 YYREEE (reference sequence). V lost 4 bases and J lost 5; bases outside the gene matches: 3. The CDR3 has 13 amino acids. CDR3 protein: CASSRDRVETQYF. The CDR3 DNA is TGTGCCAGCAGCCGGGACAGGGTGGAGACCCAGTACTTC. Full variable domain (remainder filled in from reference TRBV5-4 and TRBJ2-5): ETGVTQSPTHLIKTRGQQVTLRCSSQSGHNTVSWYQQALGQGPQFIFQYYREEENGRGNFPPRFSGLQFPNYSSELNVNALELDDSALYLCASSRDRVETQYFGPGTRLLVL.

The CDR3 here is CAIGIGQGGYNEQFF. The CDR3 region has the DNA TGTGCCATAGGGATCGGACAGGGAGGCTACAATGAGCAGTTCTTC. This rearrangement joins TRBV28 to TRBJ2-1, with TRBD1 matching 8 bases. CDR1 is MDHEN, CDR2 SYDVKM, per germline. J gave up 3 bases and V 10 bases, and 11 bases lay outside the gene matches. CDR3 length equals 15 residues. Combining the CDR3 with reference TRBV28 and TRBJ2-1 gives the whole variable domain DVKVTQSSRYLVKRTGEKVFLECVQDMDHENMFWYRQDPGLGLRLIYFSYDVKMKEKGDIPEGYSVSREKKERFSLILESASTNQTSMYLCAIGIGQGGYNEQFFGPGTRLTVL.